The T cell receptor beta chain under discussion was sequenced for a study of blood T cells in healthy people across ages. The CDR3 has 14 residues. Trimming took off 6 bases at V and 1 base at J, with 16 bases between the two ends. Per the germline V gene, CDR1 is DFQATT and CDR2 is SNEGSKA (reference sequence). Caucasian individuals from Russia who were healthy and aged about 6 to 90 acted as donors. The authors ran a second PCR of about 7 to 11 cycles using a sample-barcoded 5' primer and a J-beta primer mix. TCRdb itself ran the 5' RACE reads through MiXCR, one entry per CDR3 protein. The data contain 600,000 or so distinct CDR3 sequences, 25% to 30% of them seen just once; the ten biggest clones take up approximately 15%. General study results and limits: Those diversity estimates obtained from one million T cells were thought to be underestimates. More naive CD4+ cells and higher diversity were found in long-lived than in aged donors. Older age coincided with a roughly linear decline in TCR beta diversity per million T cells.

This clonotype occurred many times. Its antigen is as yet unknown. The receptor was derived from a woman aged 80 or over in good health. The J gene is TRBJ2-7, the V gene TRBV20-1; D possibly corresponds to TRBD2 (6 bases). Source material: blood. The CDR3 DNA reads TGCAGTGCCCGGGTGGGGGGAAGTTCCTACGAGCAGTACTTC. Translation: CSARVGGSSYEQYF.